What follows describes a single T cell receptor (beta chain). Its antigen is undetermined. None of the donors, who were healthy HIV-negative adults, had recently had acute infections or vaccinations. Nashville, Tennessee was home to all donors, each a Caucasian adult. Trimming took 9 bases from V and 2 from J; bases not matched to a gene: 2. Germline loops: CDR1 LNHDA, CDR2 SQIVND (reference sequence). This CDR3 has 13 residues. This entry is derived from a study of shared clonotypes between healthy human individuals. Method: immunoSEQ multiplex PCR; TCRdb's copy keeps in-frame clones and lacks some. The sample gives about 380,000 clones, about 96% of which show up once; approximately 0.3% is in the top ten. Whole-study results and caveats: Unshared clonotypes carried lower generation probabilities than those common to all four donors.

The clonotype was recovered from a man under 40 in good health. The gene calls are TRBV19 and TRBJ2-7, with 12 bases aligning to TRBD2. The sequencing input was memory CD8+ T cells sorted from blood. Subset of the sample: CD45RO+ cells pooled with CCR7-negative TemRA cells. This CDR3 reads CASASGRAYEQYF. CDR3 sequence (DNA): TGTGCCAGCGCTAGCGGGAGGGCCTACGAGCAGTACTTC.